This TCR beta chain was sequenced during a study of CD8+ T cells in alopecia areata. The authors extracted RNA and reverse transcribed it into cDNA as the sequencing template. Assay used: immunoSEQ multiplex PCR; TCRdb lists only in-frame clones, some missing. The sample yields approximately 65,000 clones, about 45% seen once. J lost 6 bases, V lost 5 bases, and 6 bases had no gene match. CDR3 length: 13 amino acids. Germline-derived CDR1 and CDR2 are MNHEY and SMNVEV (reference sequence). Researchers gathered lesional scalp punch biopsies and peripheral blood from patients with alopecia areata. Sequenced material: CD8+ T cells sorted from blood, taken at week 0. The sequence came from a human donor with alopecia areata. The V and J genes are TRBV27 and TRBJ1-2, with 7 bases that match TRBD1. CDR3 region: CASSHRGGDGYTF. The CDR3 nucleotides are TGTGCCAGCAGTCACAGGGGTGGTGATGGCTACACCTTC.